What follows are 26 T cell receptor beta chains derived from one specimen sequenced in a study of cytomegalovirus exposure and HLA in healthy donors. PCR used 60 Vbeta primers and 13 Jbeta primers. Using immunoSEQ multiplex PCR, the repertoire was profiled, and TCRdb retains in-frame clones only, with some absent. The sample includes about 69,000 clones, just under 70% of them seen just once. The specimen was PBMCs. The source of these receptors is a woman between 25 and 40 years old in good health and CMV-seronegative.

The chain is built from TRBV7-2 and TRBJ1-2; 7 positions match TRBD1. V lost 5 bases and J lost 7; bases outside the gene matches: 4. The CDR3 extends over 12 amino acids. Germline lookup yields CDR1 SGHTA and CDR2 FQGNSA. In DNA form, the CDR3 reads TGTGCCAGCAGCGGGGACAGCCCTGGCTACACCTTC. Its translation: CASSGDSPGYTF.

The chain joins TRBV15 to TRBJ1-5; D is ambiguous. Germline loops: CDR1 LNHNV, CDR2 YYDKDF (reference sequence). The CDR3 sequence is 16 residues long. The germline V and J ends were trimmed by 0 bases and 6 bases, with 15 bases remaining between them. This chain's CDR3 is CATSREIGTAGQPQHF. CDR3 in DNA: TGTGCCACCAGCAGAGAGATAGGAACAGCCGGTCAGCCCCAGCATTTT.

The CDR3 spells CASSPSTGGINEQYF. The CDR3, as DNA: TGTGCCAGCAGTCCCTCGACAGGGGGTATAAACGAGCAGTACTTC. The V gene is TRBV27, the J gene TRBJ2-7, with TRBD1 identical over 9 bases. Trimming cost V 5 bases and J 5 bases; bases outside gene matches: 10. This CDR3 has 15 amino acids. Germline CDR1 MNHEY, CDR2 SMNVEV (reference sequence).

As DNA, the CDR3 is TGTGCCAGCAGCCGAGGGACAGGGGGATCCTACGAGCAGTACTTC. Protein: CASSRGTGGSYEQYF. V gene TRBV14 combines with J gene TRBJ2-7; 11 positions match TRBD1. Trimming at V came to 4 bases and at J to 1 base, leaving 3 bases not matched to a gene. The CDR3 loop spans 15 amino acids. CDR1 and CDR2 from the germline V gene are SGHDN and FVKESK. Together with reference TRBV14 and TRBJ2-7, the CDR3 gives the full variable domain: EAGVTQFPSHSVIEKGQTVTLRCDPISGHDNLYWYRRVMGKEIKFLLHFVKESKQDESGMPNNRFLAERTGGTYSTLKVQPAELEDSGVYFCASSRGTGGSYEQYFGPGTRLTVT.

The chain employs TRBV5-4 and TRBJ2-5; D remains ambiguous. The germline gives CDR1 SGHNT, CDR2 YYREEE (reference sequence). Trimming pared 3 bases from V and 0 bases from J, leaving 9 bases between. There are 14 residues in the CDR3. CDR3 DNA sequence: TGTGCCAGCAGCTCCAGGATTTACCAAGAGACCCAGTACTTC. It is translated as CASSSRIYQETQYF.

The chain couples TRBV5-6 to TRBJ1-2; possible D gene TRBD1, 5 bases. CDR3 length: 14 residues. V was shortened by 4 bases and J by 5 bases, with 15 bases between the two germline ends. Germline V gene data show CDR1 as SGHDT and CDR2 as YYEEEE. CDR3 coding DNA: TGTGCCAGCAGCCCCGGGGGGACGAAGTATGGCTACACCTTC. It encodes CASSPGGTKYGYTF.

This clone was seen more than once but under ten times. This chain connects TRBV7-3 to TRBJ1-1, with no clear D. The CDR3 runs 13 residues. The germline gives CDR1 SGHTA, CDR2 FQGTGA. Trimming left V 5 bases short and J 1 base short, with 8 bases between. The CDR3 sequence: CASSPPTNTEAFF. The CDR3 region has the DNA TGTGCCAGCAGCCCCCCTACGAACACTGAAGCTTTCTTT.

The count of this clone is one. Here the CDR3 reads CASSLTGSSGNTIYF. In nucleotides, the CDR3 is TGTGCCAGCAGCCTAACGGGTTCCTCTGGAAACACCATATATTTT. This rearrangement joins TRBV7-7 to TRBJ1-3; no clear D gene. Germline V gene data show CDR1 as SSHAT and CDR2 as FNYEAQ (reference sequence). The CDR3 has 15 amino acids. Between the trimmed V and J ends, which lost 5 bases and 0 bases, there was a span of 11 bases.

The rearrangement links TRBV7-9 to TRBJ1-2; TRBD1 aligns across 7 bases. Germline V gene sequence: CDR1 SEHNR, CDR2 FQNEAQ (reference sequence). The CDR3 covers 14 residues. Trimming took 1 base from V and 8 from J; bases not matched to a gene: 7. The chain's CDR3 is CASSLGQGNGGYTF. The CDR3, as DNA: TGTGCCAGCAGCTTAGGACAGGGCAATGGGGGCTACACCTTC.

The CDR3 here is CASSAPTRTVNGYTF. The CDR3 DNA sequence: TGTGCCAGCAGTGCCCCGACCAGGACAGTTAATGGCTACACCTTC. The V and J genes are TRBV6-1 and TRBJ1-2, with a tentative D call TRBD1 (6 bases). CDR3 length: 15 amino acids. From germline, CDR1 is MNHNS and CDR2 SASEGT. Trimming removed 4 bases at V and 6 bases at J, with 18 bases between.

The chain recombines TRBV10-3 with TRBJ2-7; 13 bases match TRBD2. Germline V gene lookup returns CDR1 ENHRY and CDR2 SYGVKD. The CDR3 extends over 16 amino acids. With V trimmed by 6 bases and J by 3 bases, 8 bases remained unmatched. This CDR3 is CAIRPSGLAGDYEQYF. CDR3 DNA: TGTGCCATCAGGCCCTCCGGACTAGCGGGAGACTACGAGCAGTACTTC.

This chain joins TRBV30 and TRBJ2-7; a weak D match, TRBD2 (6 bases). This CDR3 has 14 residues. Trimming took off 4 bases at V and 7 bases at J, with 20 bases between the two ends. Germline-derived CDR1 and CDR2 are GTSNPN and SVGIG (reference sequence). The CDR3 loop reads CAWNTPFAGREQYF. Written as DNA, the CDR3 is TGTGCCTGGAATACCCCATTTGCGGGGAGGGAGCAGTACTTC. Based on the CDR3 plus reference TRBV30 and TRBJ2-7, the full variable domain is SQTIHQWPATLVQPVGSPLSLECTVEGTSNPNLYWYRQAAGRGLQLLFYSVGIGQISSEVPQNLSASRPQDRQFILSSKKLLLSDSGFYLCAWNTPFAGREQYFGPGTRLTVT.

This clone was counted between two and nine times. This chain links TRBV6-5 with TRBJ1-1, with TRBD1 matching 7 bases. In germline, CDR1 is MNHEY, CDR2 SVGAGI. The CDR3 is made up of 14 amino acids. With 5 bases clipped from V and 5 bases from J, the junction kept 8 bases outside the gene matches. CDR3 region: CASSTRTGGTEAFF. CDR3 coding DNA: TGTGCCAGCAGTACACGGACAGGCGGAACTGAAGCTTTCTTT.

The gene calls are TRBV5-1 and TRBJ1-4; D gene uncertain. V dropped 4 bases and J dropped 6 bases, with 19 bases sitting between them. Germline CDR1 SGHRS, CDR2 YFSETQ. The CDR3 totals 16 residues. CDR3 amino acids: CASSQYLTRGDEKLFF. The CDR3 DNA is TGCGCCAGCAGCCAATACTTAACCAGAGGTGATGAAAAACTGTTTTTT. Variable domain in full (rest from reference TRBV5-1 and TRBJ1-4): KAGVTQTPRYLIKTRGQQVTLSCSPISGHRSVSWYQQTPGQGLQFLFEYFSETQRNKGNFPGRFSGRQFSNSRSEMNVSTLELGDSALYLCASSQYLTRGDEKLFFGSGTQLSVL.

The rearrangement links TRBV5-1 to TRBJ2-1, with D possibly being TRBD1 (5 bases). V lost 0 bases, J lost 3 bases, and 22 bases lay in between. This CDR3 spans 19 amino acids. CDR1 is SGHRS, CDR2 YFSETQ, per germline. CDR3 sequence reads: CASSLVVQALLYNYNEQFF. The DNA of the CDR3 is TGCGCCAGCAGCTTGGTAGTACAGGCGCTCCTATACAACTACAATGAGCAGTTCTTC.

This rearrangement joins TRBV6-6 to TRBJ2-7; 9 nucleotides agree with TRBD2. Looked up from germline, CDR1 is MNHNY and CDR2 is SVGAGI (reference sequence). V trimming: 8 bases; J trimming: 5 bases; junction bases outside the gene matches: 13. This CDR3 comprises 15 residues. As DNA, the CDR3 is TGTGCCAGCTCAAAAGCCGCGGGGGGGTTAGACGAGCAGTACTTC. Translation: CASSKAAGGLDEQYF.

The chain recombines TRBV6-1 with TRBJ1-5, with D hard to call. Germline CDR1 is MNHNS and CDR2 is SASEGT. This CDR3 comprises 11 residues. Trimming stripped 2 bases from V and 10 bases from J, with 6 bases between. The CDR3 bases are TGTGCCAGCAGTGAATCGGGACCCCAGCATTTT. Translating gives CASSESGPQHF.

The rearrangement uses TRBV5-1 and TRBJ2-3, with TRBD2 identical over 8 bases. The CDR3 contains 16 residues. The germline CDR1 and CDR2 sequences are SGHRS and YFSETQ. V lost 0 bases and J lost 3; bases outside the gene matches: 6. CDR3 nucleotides: TGCGCCAGCAGCTTGGCAACTAGCGGATCGACAGATACGCAGTATTTT. Translation gives CASSLATSGSTDTQYF.

This clone was recorded a few times. V usage is TRBV5-8 and J usage is TRBJ2-3; possibly TRBD2 for D (5 bases). Germline V lookup: CDR1 SGHTS, CDR2 YDEGEE. This CDR3 region has 13 residues. V was clipped by 4 bases and J by 14 bases, with 20 bases between them. The CDR3, as DNA: TGTGCCAGCAGCCCTGAGGGATACCAGTCACTGTATTTT. It specifies CASSPEGYQSLYF.

V and J are TRBV5-4 and TRBJ1-5, with D possibly being TRBD1 (5 bases). Between the trimmed V and J ends, which lost 4 bases and 4 bases, there was a span of 9 bases. Germline V CDR1 and CDR2: SGHNT, YYREEE (reference sequence). This CDR3 has 13 amino acids. CDR3 DNA sequence: TGTGCCAGCAGCGCCGACAGAAATCAGCCCCAGCATTTT. It translates to CASSADRNQPQHF. Full variable domain (rest looked up from reference TRBV5-4 and TRBJ1-5): ETGVTQSPTHLIKTRGQQVTLRCSSQSGHNTVSWYQQALGQGPQFIFQYYREEENGRGNFPPRFSGLQFPNYSSELNVNALELDDSALYLCASSADRNQPQHFGDGTRLSIL.

The chain carries TRBV30 and TRBJ1-4, with 9 bases identical to TRBD1. There are 17 residues in the CDR3. The V segment lost 3 bases and the J segment 5 bases; nucleotides outside the gene matches: 13. Germline V lookup: CDR1 GTSNPN, CDR2 SVGIG (reference sequence). Here the CDR3 reads CAWSAAGGTGRNEKLFF. In DNA, the CDR3 is TGTGCCTGGAGCGCGGCCGGTGGGACAGGGAGAAATGAAAAACTGTTTTTT.

The gene calls are TRBV5-1 and TRBJ1-1; 12 nucleotides align to TRBD1. This CDR3 region has 18 residues. The junction had 16 bases not matched to a gene; V was cut back by 3 bases and J by 7 bases. Looked up from germline, CDR1 is SGHRS and CDR2 is YFSETQ. The chain's CDR3 is CASSYQGTGGRKTGEAFF. For the CDR3, the DNA is TGCGCCAGCAGCTACCAAGGGACAGGGGGCCGAAAAACTGGTGAAGCTTTCTTT.

This chain links TRBV7-9 with TRBJ1-3, with TRBD1 identical over 7 bases. The CDR3 is made up of 16 amino acids. Trimming removed 4 bases from V and 4 bases from J; junction bases left unmatched: 10. Germline-derived CDR1 and CDR2 are SEHNR and FQNEAQ (reference sequence). Here the CDR3 DNA reads TGTGCCAGCAGCTGGGGCGCCGGGACAGACGGAAACACCATATATTTT. Translated, it gives CASSWGAGTDGNTIYF.

There are a few counts of this clone. This chain uses TRBV4-1 with TRBJ1-1, with 9 bases matching TRBD1. Germline V gene sequence: CDR1 MGHRA, CDR2 YSYEKL. Trimming took 0 bases from V and 3 from J; bases not matched to a gene: 14. The CDR3 spans 19 residues. The DNA for the CDR3 is TGCGCCAGCAGCCAAGATTACTATCTCCCGGGACAGGGTTACACTGAAGCTTTCTTT. Translating it yields CASSQDYYLPGQGYTEAFF.

This clone was recorded a few times. The V and J genes are TRBV10-1 and TRBJ1-5; TRBD1 matches at 8 bases. CDR1 WNHNN and CDR2 SYGVQD come from the germline V gene (reference sequence). The J segment lost 7 bases and the V segment lost 2 bases, leaving 7 bases of the junction unmatched. This CDR3 has 15 residues. The CDR3 DNA reads TGCGCCAGCAGTGAGCCAGGGGGCGCAGAGCAGCCCCAGCATTTT. Its protein is CASSEPGGAEQPQHF.

This chain joins TRBV19 and TRBJ2-7, with 9 nucleotides matching TRBD1. The CDR3 length is 14 residues. Trimming at V came to 6 bases and at J to 2 bases, leaving 5 bases not matched to a gene. CDR1 is LNHDA and CDR2 is SQIVND in the germline V gene (reference sequence). The CDR3 DNA reads TGTGCCAGTAGCCTGGGACAGGGACCCTACGAGCAGTACTTC. This codes for CASSLGQGPYEQYF.